The 7 T cell receptor beta chains given below trace back to one sample, sequenced in a study of T cells in Graves' hyperthyroidism and ophthalmopathy. The investigators amplified TCR beta CDR3 regions from RNA transcripts. Primed by the HTBI set, a first-round RT-PCR was run on the TCR CDR3. TCRdb passed the multiplex PCR reads through MiXCR, listing each CDR3 protein once. The repertoire has some 770,000 distinct CDR3 sequences, about 17% of them found once; the top ten carry approximately 8.4%. Material for sequencing was blood. The receptors here all came from a man between 18 and 35 years old with Graves' hyperthyroidism.

This clonotype was seen a handful of times. The rearrangement uses TRBV25-1 and TRBJ2-5; 9 bases are shared with TRBD2. Germline V gene sequence: CDR1 MGHDK, CDR2 SYGVNS. The CDR3 sequence is 20 residues long. The V segment lost 4 bases and the J segment 2 bases; nucleotides outside the gene matches: 20. CDR3 DNA sequence: TGTGCCAGCAGTGTCAGGTCTCCTATAGCGGGAGAGACCCTACAAGAGACCCAGTACTTC. Amino acids: CASSVRSPIAGETLQETQYF.

This clonotype occurred once. The genes are TRBV2 and TRBJ1-3; D remains unclear. This CDR3 region has 12 residues. The germline V and J ends were trimmed by 6 bases and 3 bases, with 6 bases remaining between them. CDR1 and CDR2 (germline): SNHLY, FYNNEI. The CDR3 protein is CASRLNGNTIYF. CDR3 nucleotides: TGTGCCAGCAGACTGAATGGAAACACCATATATTTT.

With regard to this clonotype: With a much larger clone just one base away, this may be a read error. The CDR3 DNA is TGTGCCTCTCTAGCGGGCTACGAGCAGTACTTC. Translated, it gives CASLAGYEQYF. The genes are TRBV10-3 and TRBJ2-7; 8 bases are a match to TRBD2. CDR1 is ENHRY, CDR2 SYGVKD, per germline. The CDR3 has 11 amino acids. The J segment lost 3 bases and the V segment lost 11 bases, leaving 3 bases of the junction unmatched.

The V gene is TRBV5-6, the J gene TRBJ1-1; D unresolved. Trimming removed 2 bases at V and 5 bases at J, with 10 bases between. Germline V gene data show CDR1 as SGHDT and CDR2 as YYEEEE. This CDR3 has 13 amino acids. The CDR3 DNA follows: TGTGCCAGCAGCTTTGATTGGGAAACTGAAGCTTTCTTT. It specifies CASSFDWETEAFF.

At least ten counts were recorded for this clonotype. The chain is built from TRBV5-6 and TRBJ2-7; 7 bases align to TRBD1. From germline, CDR1 is SGHDT and CDR2 YYEEEE. The CDR3 sequence is 16 residues long. Trimming cost V 0 bases and J 5 bases; bases outside gene matches: 11. The CDR3 DNA follows: TGTGCCAGCAGCTTGGGGAGGCAGGGGGTATTCCACGAGCAGTACTTC. Translation gives CASSLGRQGVFHEQYF.

This clonotype was seen repeatedly, ten times or more. The chain is built from TRBV20-1 and TRBJ2-5; 9 bases are shared with TRBD1. The V gene's germline CDR1 is DFQATT and CDR2 SNEGSKA (reference sequence). The J segment lost 4 bases and the V segment lost 3 bases, leaving 12 bases of the junction unmatched. This CDR3 comprises 16 residues. The CDR3 protein is CSASRPSRTGAETQYF. CDR3 in DNA: TGCAGTGCTAGCCGACCCTCTCGGACAGGGGCAGAGACCCAGTACTTC.

J is TRBJ1-2 and V is TRBV10-3; D not resolved. The germline V gene encodes CDR1 ENHRY and CDR2 SYGVKD. The V gene lost 8 bases and the J gene lost 6 bases, with 13 bases spanning the gap. This CDR3 has 12 amino acids. The CDR3 nucleotides read TGTGCCATCGGAAGGGAGGCGGATGGCTACACCTTC. As protein: CAIGREADGYTF.